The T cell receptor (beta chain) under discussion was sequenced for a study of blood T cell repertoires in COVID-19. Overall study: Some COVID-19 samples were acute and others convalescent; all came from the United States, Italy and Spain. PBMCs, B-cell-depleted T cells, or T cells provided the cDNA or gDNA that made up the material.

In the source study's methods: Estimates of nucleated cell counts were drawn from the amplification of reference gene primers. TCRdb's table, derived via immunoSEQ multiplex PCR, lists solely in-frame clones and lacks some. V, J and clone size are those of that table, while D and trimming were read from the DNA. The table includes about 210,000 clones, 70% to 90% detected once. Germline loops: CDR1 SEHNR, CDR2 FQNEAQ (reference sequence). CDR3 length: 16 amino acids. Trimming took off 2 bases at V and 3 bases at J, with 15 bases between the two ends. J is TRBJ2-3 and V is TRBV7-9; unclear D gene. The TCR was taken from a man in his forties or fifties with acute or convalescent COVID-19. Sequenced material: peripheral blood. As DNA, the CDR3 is TGTGCCAGCAGCTTAATGGCGGCAGCTGGGACAGATACGCAGTATTTT. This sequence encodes CASSLMAAAGTDTQYF.